This T cell receptor beta chain was retrieved from a study of T cells in Graves' hyperthyroidism and ophthalmopathy. General study points: With a median lead of 6.5 months before onset, the model predicted ophthalmopathy.

The length of the CDR3 is 16 residues. Germline V gene lookup returns CDR1 SGHTA and CDR2 FQGNSA. V lost 5 bases, J lost 2 bases, and 16 bases lay in between. RNA transcripts served as the template for amplifying TCR beta CDR3 regions. RT-PCR in the first round (using the HTBI primer set) targeted the TCR CDR3. A single record per CDR3 protein comes from TCRdb applying MiXCR to the multiplex PCR reads. This sample yields about 350,000 distinct CDR3 sequences, of which 15% to 20% are seen a single time; roughly 16% belongs to the top ten. This clonotype was detected many times. The antigen remains unidentified.

This TCR was sampled from a woman aged 40-49 years with Graves' ophthalmopathy. The chain links TRBV7-2 to TRBJ1-3; D perhaps matches TRBD1 (5 bases). Sequencing was performed on blood. CDR3 in amino acids: CASSPRGWGAGNTIYF. DNA of the CDR3: TGTGCCAGCAGCCCGCGTGGTTGGGGGGCTGGAAACACCATATATTTT.